This T cell receptor (beta chain) was sequenced during a study of T cell repertoires in cytomegalovirus infection. Using its own MiXCR run on the reads, TCRdb lists one record per CDR3 protein. The sample includes some 150,000 distinct CDR3 sequences, roughly 6% seen only once; the top ten take roughly 18%. Regarding the study as a whole: HLA-C-restricted CMV clonotypes gave the most frequent clonotype in two of eight donors.

This clonotype was picked up many times. The antigen remains undetermined. The germline V gene has CDR1 SGHTA and CDR2 FQGNSA. This CDR3 is 14 amino acids long. V dropped 1 base and J dropped 2 bases, with 8 bases sitting between them. The TCR sequence derives from a human donor in good health (CMV status not recorded). Some clones in this sample may be carry-over from other donors' samples. Sample: PBMCs. The chain employs TRBV7-2 and TRBJ1-2; D is possibly TRBD1 (5 bases). The CDR3 spells CASSLVGQNYGYTF. In DNA, the CDR3 is TGTGCCAGCAGCTTAGTGGGGCAGAACTATGGCTACACCTTC.